This TCR beta chain was recorded in a study of cytomegalovirus exposure and HLA in healthy donors (TCRdb year 2017). Background on the whole study: An earlier analysis of more than 550 of the donors reported 276 Gb of sequence data and 95 million to 140 million unique TCR beta sequences obtained from about 200 million T cells. Roughly five DR-DQ haplotypes were treated as single units for association and clustering because of strong linkage in the cohort. In addition to the first cohort of hundreds of subjects, a separate validation cohort of 120 different subjects was used. The study was designed to test whether signatures of past pathogen exposure could be identified by cataloging public T cell receptors. A later analysis re-examined previously published TCR beta repertoires from 500 to 700 donors and added high-resolution HLA genotyping to investigate patterns of TCR occurrence. Rather than using new phenotypic data, the later analysis identified candidate immune exposures from TCR beta sequences and from how often those sequences occurred across donors. Of the roughly 400 genotyped donors, about 80% fell in the genetic ancestry cluster associated with self-reported Caucasian donors. Across under 500 genotyped donors of the cohort, an average of approximately 220,000 unique TCR beta nucleotide sequences per donor were sequenced, and roughly 17% of those sequences were non-productive. All discovery cohort repertoires had been generated using a single sequencing platform. The study profiled the T cell repertoires of under 850 subjects by immunosequencing and related them to cytomegalovirus serostatus. A later genetic analysis took genome-wide SNP genotypes for about 55% of the roughly 700 donors and used that subset as a discovery cohort. The study combined high-throughput TCR immunosequencing, statistical association of individual TCRs with disease status, and machine learning to predict cytomegalovirus infection status. Class I and class II HLA loci were covered by the typing at four-digit resolution. The number of typed donors differed by locus: roughly 629-630 for A, B, C, DRB1 and DQB1; 522 for DQA1; 606 for DPA1; and roughly 490 for DPB1. An early release covering roughly 640 HLA-typed donors comprised 250 to 350 gigabases of sequencing data and about 90 million unique TCR sequences. An earlier analysis of about 600 of the donors used high-throughput TCR beta sequencing to judge whether each TCR beta V gene segment behaved as functional or pseudogenic. Donor age, sex, ethnicity and CMV serostatus were compiled alongside the repertoire data. Results and caveats for the whole study, not just this receptor: Compared with equally common non-associated chains, HLA-associated TCR beta chains in a later analysis were more clonally expanded and had lower generation probabilities. Immune exposure information for the cohort was limited to CMV serostatus. In this cohort, only TCR beta chains were sequenced, and detectable features were limited by the absence of alpha or paired-chain data. Several of the top co-occurrence clusters appeared to be linked to parvovirus B19, influenza, CMV and Epstein-Barr virus, according to a later analysis. A further reported finding was that TCR beta sequences accurately predicted the HLA-A and HLA-B alleles for most subjects in the first cohort. A total of around 150 TCR beta chains were listed by the study as associated with cytomegalovirus. V-gene and J-gene trimming of TCR beta chains was associated with a missense DCLRE1C variant in a later genetic analysis, and the association was replicated in an independent cohort. Because counts were too low, seventeen rarely observed V segments, including chromosome 9 orphons, were excluded from the earlier analysis of some 590 of the donors. According to a later analysis, most CMV-associated TCR beta chains appeared to be HLA-restricted, and the HLA associations seemed to be driven largely by CMV exposure. The classifier was reported to diagnose cytomegalovirus status with high specificity and sensitivity in both the original and validation cohorts. Assigning TCR associations to individual alleles was difficult when HLA alleles, especially DR and DQ, strongly co-occurred. Some IMGT-functional V segments, including TRBV6-2 and TRBV6-3, could not be told apart with the 87-base-pair reads, so those segments were excluded. A cluster of highly shared sequence variants was judged likely to represent a technical artifact of the sequencing pipeline. In vitro tests confirmed that a few of the cytomegalovirus-associated TCR beta chains recognize cytomegalovirus antigens. Correlated functional status among segregating V segments might reflect linkage disequilibrium, but an unknown experimental factor could not be ruled out. A later genetic analysis reported fewer N-insertions in productive TCRs among donors in an Asian-associated ancestry cluster than the roughly 720-donor mean. The authors suggested that the approach could potentially be generalized to other disease states and immunological phenotypes. Because some donors lacked HLA typing at each locus, the association tests relied only on the typed subset. In a later analysis, 16,951 TCR beta sequences were associated with specific HLA alleles at a false discovery rate of 0.05. An earlier analysis of around 540 of the donors showed that most TCR beta V segments appeared in productive rearrangements either about 90% or about 30% of the time, which broadly matched IMGT annotations. Presence/absence analyses assumed roughly uniform sequencing depth across donors, an assumption that may not hold. Across donors, most TCR sequences were observed very rarely, whereas some public TCRs were present in many individuals. In a later analysis, the rate of TCR association differed among HLA loci, with DRB1 alleles having the most associated TCRs and HLA-C alleles having the fewest.

The germline V gene (reference sequence) supplies CDR1 MNHEY and CDR2 SMNVEV. The V and J ends are trimmed by 5 bases and 1 base, leaving 11 bases between them. The CDR3 sequence holds 14 residues, the cysteine and phenylalanine included. Solely the CDR3 DNA is kept, with 42 bases framed from the first base. The cohort was made up of under 800 healthy bone marrow donors. All cohort members were sampled while nominally healthy, although unrecorded immune exposures were likely present. The donor tested CMV seronegative, placing the donor among the 350 to 400 seronegative members of the cohort. Each donor provided a peripheral blood sample, and peripheral blood mononuclear cells were used for TCR beta sequencing. Genomic DNA extraction from the blood cell samples was performed with the Qiagen DNeasy Blood Extraction Kit. On this clone itself: No antigen is known for it. Per-nucleotide qualities are absent, and no much larger clonotype sits a single base away.

Libraries were built with the immunoSEQ multiplex PCR assay. A mixture of 60 forward primers for TCR Vbeta segments and 13 reverse primers for TCR Jbeta segments was used in the multiplex PCR. The CDR3 region of rearranged TCR beta genes was amplified from genomic DNA with a multiplex PCR assay. Amplified TCR beta libraries were sequenced as 87-base-pair reads on the Illumina HiSeq System. The authors processed their data as follows. A later analysis counted some 80 million unique TCR beta chains across the 640 or so repertoires, and 10 million to 12 million of these chains were shared by at least two donors. To remove PCR and sequencing errors, raw reads were error-corrected and collapsed into unique sequences using a nearest-neighbor algorithm that merged closely related sequences. V, D and J gene segments were assigned by aligning CDR3 sequences to IMGT reference sequences. For a sequence to be retained, a match of at least six nucleotides to both a V gene segment and a J gene segment was required. A rearrangement was called productive if the CDR3 had no stop codons and remained in frame with V and J, and every other rearrangement was called non-productive. Following IMGT convention, CDR3 was defined as the stretch from the second conserved V-encoded cysteine to the conserved J-encoded phenylalanine. The earlier analysis of some 580 of the donors excluded any sequence lacking an unambiguous match to a single V gene segment. In an earlier analysis of 450 to 750 of the donors, a V segment was called functional when productive rearrangements were above 56.7%, and segregating when the standard deviation between donors exceeded 5%. To diagnose cytomegalovirus status from the catalog of TCR beta chain sequences, a statistical classification framework was built. In a later analysis, V and J genes were assigned by comparing TCR nucleotide sequences against IMGT/GENE-DB human TR gene sequences. In a later analysis, CDR3 sequences and most-parsimonious VDJ recombination scenarios were assigned using the TCRdist pipeline. In a later analysis, each TCR beta chain was defined by its CDR3 amino acid sequence together with its V-gene family, and reads without a unique V-gene family were excluded. In a later analysis, approximately 590 highly shared, low-generation-probability nucleotide sequences were removed to address suspected cross-contamination and a sequencing artifact. In a later analysis, a clonal expansion index for each public chain was calculated from normalized within-repertoire ranks of inferred template counts. A later analysis computed generation probabilities with a VDJ recombination model fitted to out-of-frame rearrangements, and checked the results against IGoR. Hypergeometric tests were used in a later analysis to score TCR-TCR, TCR-HLA and TCR-CMV co-occurrence, with a repertoire-size bias correction applied to the TCR pairs. To estimate false discovery rates, a later analysis permuted the HLA or CMV assignments 20 times. In a later analysis, co-occurring TCRs were grouped with DBSCAN, and TCRdist sequence similarity was added when clustering was performed within HLA-allele-positive subsets. Repertoires with fewer than 30,000 or more than 120,000 public chains, plus five repertoires with anomalous nucleotide sharing, were excluded from co-occurrence clustering. In its TCRdb copy, this immuneACCESS table keeps in-frame sequences only and misses some clones. Where compared with another copy, unresolved V genes explain less than half of these, and the others have no known cause. From that table come the V and J calls and clone size; the DNA was used to work out D and trimming. The sample includes 110,000 to 150,000 clones, with under 85% observed a single time. The top ten hold more than 0.85% of the sample.

The chain is assembled from TRBV27 and TRBJ1-1, with TRBD1 tentatively as D gene (6 bases match). This clonotype originated in a man between 18 and 35 years old in good health and CMV-seronegative. Sequencing was carried out using PBMCs. In nucleotide form, the sequence is TGTGCCAGCAGTCCCTCGACAGGGAACACTGAAGCTTTCTTT. Translated, this gives CASSPSTGNTEAFF.